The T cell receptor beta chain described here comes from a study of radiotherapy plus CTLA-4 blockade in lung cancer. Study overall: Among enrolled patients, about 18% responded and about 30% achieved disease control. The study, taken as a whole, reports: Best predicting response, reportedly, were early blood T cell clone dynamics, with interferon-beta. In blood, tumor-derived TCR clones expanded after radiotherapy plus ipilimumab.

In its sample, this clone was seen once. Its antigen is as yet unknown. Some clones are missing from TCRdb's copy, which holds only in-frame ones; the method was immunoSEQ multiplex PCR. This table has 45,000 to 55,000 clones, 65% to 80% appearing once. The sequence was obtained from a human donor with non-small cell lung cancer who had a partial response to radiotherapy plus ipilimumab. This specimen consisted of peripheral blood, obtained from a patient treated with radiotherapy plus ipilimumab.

This CDR3 reads CASNTGPGVGMNTEAFF. Written as DNA, the CDR3 is TGTGCCAGCAATACGGGGCCGGGGGTTGGTATGAACACTGAAGCTTTCTTT. This chain connects TRBV2 to TRBJ1-1; TRBD1 might be the D (5 bases). V lost 7 bases and J 0 bases, leaving 21 bases between the germline ends. CDR1 is SNHLY and CDR2 is FYNNEI in the germline V gene. The CDR3 totals 17 residues.